This entry is about one TCR beta chain. Its antigen is not known. The sample belongs to a study of shared clonotypes between healthy human individuals. Germline values: CDR1 SGHDT, CDR2 YYEEEE. CDR3 size: 13 residues. Sequencing used immunoSEQ multiplex PCR; TCRdb keeps in-frame clones, though not all of them. The sample yields 500,000 to 550,000 clones, 90% to 97% seen once. Study-wide results and caveats: The naive CD4 repertoires of several donors were compared, and around 5.1% of clonotypes were shared.

J is TRBJ2-5 and V is TRBV5-6; the D gene is possibly TRBD2 (6 bases). The J call is in doubt because the DNA end fits TRBJ2-7 better. The material sequenced was naive CD4+ T cells sorted from blood. Subset indicated: CD45RA+ positively selected. This TCR came from a woman in her thirties in good health. The CDR3 region is CASKILASYEQYF. The DNA for the CDR3 is TGTGCCAGCAAAATACTAGCTTCCTACGAGCAGTACTTC.